This T cell receptor beta chain was retrieved from a study of blood T cell repertoires in COVID-19 (dated by TCRdb to the early 2020s). The study in broad terms: Samples from collaborators originated in the United States, Italy and Spain and spanned both the acute and convalescent phases of COVID-19. The material from the prospective study consisted of cDNA or gDNA derived from T cells, B-cell-depleted T cells, or PBMCs. The dataset comprised deeply sampled blood TCRbeta repertoires from subjects exposed to, actively infected with, or recovered from COVID-19. The repertoires were made available in a free public database intended to serve as a resource for research on the immune response to SARS-CoV-2. Samples came from the ongoing ImmuneRACE study (first 160 participants) plus 1,254 subjects from 6 global collaborators. The sample metadata nearly always contained a de-identified subject ID, COVID-19 status, age in years and sex. Where HLA class I and class II types were available, the types were taken from metadata supplied by the sample provider, not from assay-based typing. The full study reports these points: The amount of clinical and demographic metadata varied by source and participant and was provided uncurated.

On this clone itself: Its antigen has not been determined. The sample holds no much larger clone one base away, and base qualities are not on file.

Each collaborating institution followed its own protocols to collect whole blood in K2EDTA tubes. For TCRbeta analysis, collaborator samples were shipped as frozen whole blood, as isolated PBMCs, or as DNA extracted from either sample type. TCRbeta CDR3 regions were amplified from genomic DNA using the immunoSEQ Assay, a bias-controlled multiplex PCR. As for how the authors treated the data: Nucleated cell counts per sample were estimated from amplification of reference gene primers within the assay. To quantify the absolute abundance of each unique TCRbeta CDR3 rearrangement, sequence reads were collapsed and filtered. For each sample, productive Simpson clonality was calculated as the square root of Simpson's diversity index over productive rearrangements. TCRdb limited this immuneACCESS table to in-frame rearrangements with V and J called. A share of clones is missing; checked studies link under half to unresolved V genes, and the rest is unexplained. That table furnishes V, J and clone size, whereas the DNA furnished D and trimming. Within this sample are 350,000 or so clones, with around four fifths of them counted one time only. The top ten clonotypes cover roughly 3% of the sample.

This sequence originates from a man aged 25 to 45 with active or convalescent COVID-19. Sample: peripheral blood.

In nucleotides, the sequence is TGTGCCACCAGTGATCCAGGACTATCCGGGGCCAACGTCCTGACTTTC. This translates into CATSDPGLSGANVLTF. The chain is encoded by TRBV24-1 joined to TRBJ2-6; TRBD2 is a weak D gene call, 6 bases matching. Deletion took 3 bases off V and 4 bases off J, with a span of 12 bases between the germline ends. The CDR3 runs 16 amino acids, cysteine and phenylalanine included. Of all the DNA, just the CDR3 is kept, 48 bases in frame from base 1. Sequences KGHDR (CDR1) and SFDVKD (CDR2) are obtained from the germline V gene.